This T cell receptor beta chain came from a study of vaccination effects on CD4 cells after COVID-19. Study outcomes and limitations: Clones arising from infection and from vaccination showed marked clonal contraction late after vaccination.

Only in-frame clones appear in the TCRdb table, and some are missing; sequencing was by immunoSEQ multiplex PCR. Of 25,000 to 30,000 clones listed, roughly 68% were seen once; the top ten hold about a sixth. Comments on this clone: Its target is unknown.

CDR1 is LGHDT and CDR2 is YNNKEL in the germline V gene (reference sequence). There are 14 residues in the CDR3. V was trimmed by 1 base and J by 5 bases, leaving 9 bases between them. ViraFEST used viral peptide pools to expand antigen-specific CD4+ T cells before sequencing. Upon completion of around eleven days in culture, CD4+ T cells were isolated. It was two doses of either the BNT162b2 or mRNA-1273 vaccine that participants received. The vaccine recipients had no prior SARS-CoV-2 infection, with negative nucleocapsid antibodies. Wells of more than 1.5 million PBMC each were grown with around 10 IU/ml IL-2 and 8.5 to 10 ug/ml peptides. In the cultures, half the medium was exchanged for IL-2 medium on days 3 and 7.

The chain employs TRBV3-1 (or the pseudogene TRBV3-2) and TRBJ2-1; D perhaps matches TRBD1 (6 bases). The sequence was obtained from a human donor who received a COVID-19 vaccine. Sequences were derived from CD4+ T cells from PBMCs cultured with HCoV-OC43 spike peptides, sampled after COVID-19 vaccination. Specified subset: HCoV-OC43 spike overlapping peptide pool stimulation. CDR3: CASSQVRTDNEQFF. CDR3 in DNA: TGTGCCAGCAGCCAAGTGAGGACAGACAATGAGCAGTTCTTC.